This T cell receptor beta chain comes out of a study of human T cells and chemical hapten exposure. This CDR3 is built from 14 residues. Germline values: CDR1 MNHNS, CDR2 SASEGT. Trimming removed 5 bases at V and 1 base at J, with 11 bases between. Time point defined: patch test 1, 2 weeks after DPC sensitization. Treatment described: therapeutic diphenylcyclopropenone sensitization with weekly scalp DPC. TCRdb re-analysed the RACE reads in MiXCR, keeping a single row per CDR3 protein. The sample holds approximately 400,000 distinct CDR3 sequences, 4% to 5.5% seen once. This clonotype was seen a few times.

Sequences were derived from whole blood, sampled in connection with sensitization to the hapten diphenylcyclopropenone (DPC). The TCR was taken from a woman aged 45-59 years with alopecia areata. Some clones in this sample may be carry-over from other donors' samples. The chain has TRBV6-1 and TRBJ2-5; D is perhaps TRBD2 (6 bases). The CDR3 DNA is TGTGCCAGCAGTCGGCAGGGAGGCCAAGAGACCCAGTACTTC. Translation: CASSRQGGQETQYF.